This entry describes one T cell receptor beta chain. Its antigen is not identified. The sample originates from a study of graft-versus-host responses after intestinal transplantation. The table came from immunoSEQ multiplex PCR; TCRdb's copy has only in-frame clones and leaves some out. The profile shows some 85,000 clones, roughly 92% of them singletons. The TCR was taken from a human donor who was the organ donor for an intestinal transplant. The sample here was unstimulated CD8+ T cells sorted from spleen or lymph node cells, taken before transplant.

The CDR3 DNA sequence: TGTGCCACCGCTAGGACAGCTAATGAAAAACTGTTTTTT. It is translated as CATARTANEKLFF. This chain joins TRBV10-3 and TRBJ1-4; the D gene is possibly TRBD1 (6 bases). Trimming shortened V by 10 bases and J by 3 bases, and 12 bases separated the two germline ends. The CDR3 sequence is 13 residues long. The germline V gene encodes CDR1 ENHRY and CDR2 SYGVKD.